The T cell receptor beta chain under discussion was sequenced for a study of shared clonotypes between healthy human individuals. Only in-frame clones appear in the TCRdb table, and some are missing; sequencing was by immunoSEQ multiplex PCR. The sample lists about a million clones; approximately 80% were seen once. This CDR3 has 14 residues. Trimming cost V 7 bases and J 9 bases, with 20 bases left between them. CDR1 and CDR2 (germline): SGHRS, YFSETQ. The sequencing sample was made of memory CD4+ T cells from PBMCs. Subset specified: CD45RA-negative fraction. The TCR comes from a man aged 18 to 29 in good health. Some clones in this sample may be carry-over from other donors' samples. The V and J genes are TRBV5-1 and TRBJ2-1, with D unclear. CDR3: CASAARSGLTEQFF. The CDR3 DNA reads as TGCGCCAGCGCTGCCCGGTCGGGCCTCACTGAGCAGTTCTTC.